This T cell receptor (beta chain) originates from a study of shared T cell receptors in the human thymus. Per the germline V gene, CDR1 is SGHVS and CDR2 is FNYEAQ. The CDR3 contains 16 residues. Trimming cost V 3 bases and J 3 bases, with 17 bases left between them. This clone was seen only a few times. Clones were read by immunoSEQ multiplex PCR, and TCRdb kept only the in-frame ones, dropping some. The sample shows roughly 560,000 clones, around three quarters of them seen only once. This same sample was also taken into another study, of human thymus T cells. That source reports: Resections removed during corrective heart surgery provided the thymus tissue used.

V gene TRBV7-6 combines with J gene TRBJ1-1; D is unresolved. The sequence was collected from a boy under three years old with a congenital heart defect. Source material: thymocytes. As DNA, the CDR3 is TGTGCCAGCAGCTTTCACCCTATGCAGAGGGACACTGAAGCTTTCTTT. Protein: CASSFHPMQRDTEAFF.